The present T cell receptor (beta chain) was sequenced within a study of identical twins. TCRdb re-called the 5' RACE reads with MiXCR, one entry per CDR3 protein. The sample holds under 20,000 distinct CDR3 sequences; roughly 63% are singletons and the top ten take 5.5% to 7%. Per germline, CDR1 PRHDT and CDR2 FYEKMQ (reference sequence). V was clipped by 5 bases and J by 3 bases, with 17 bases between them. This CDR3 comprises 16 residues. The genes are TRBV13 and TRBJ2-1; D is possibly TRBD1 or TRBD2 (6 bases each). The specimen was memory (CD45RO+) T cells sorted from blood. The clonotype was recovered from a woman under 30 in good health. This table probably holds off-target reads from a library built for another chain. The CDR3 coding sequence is TGTGCCAGCAGCCCCAAGGGGGGCTTTATCTACAATGAGCAGTTCTTC. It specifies CASSPKGGFIYNEQFF.